The 19 T cell receptor beta chains below were found in one sample sequenced in a study of vaccination and CD4 T cells after COVID-19. Cultured CD4+ T-cell DNA underwent Oncomine TCR Beta short-read sequencing. TCRdb reprocessed the PCR reads with MiXCR, giving one entry per CDR3 protein. The sample includes 20,000 or so distinct CDR3 sequences, 56% of them seen just once. Treatment reported: roughly 11-day PBMC culture with coronavirus spike peptide pools or control peptides (ViraFEST assay). Their target antigens are unknown. The specimen sequenced was CD4+ T cells from blood, cultured in vitro. These receptors came from a human donor who had recovered from COVID-19.

The chain carries TRBV20-1 and TRBJ2-1, with D possibly TRBD2 on 7 matching bases. In germline, CDR1 is DFQATT, CDR2 SNEGSKA (reference sequence). This CDR3 has 15 residues. The CDR3 spells CSPGVGGGPYNEQFF. In DNA, the CDR3 is TGCAGCCCAGGCGTGGGGGGGGGCCCCTACAATGAGCAGTTCTTC.

The chain couples TRBV5-4 to TRBJ2-1; no clear D gene. Germline V gives CDR1 SGHNT, CDR2 YYREEE (reference sequence). The V end was cut by 0 bases, the J end by 0 bases, with 13 bases between. The CDR3 is made up of 17 amino acids. The CDR3 DNA follows: TGTGCCAGCAGCTTGGAAGGAGCGCCGAGCTCCTACAATGAGCAGTTCTTC. Amino acids: CASSLEGAPSSYNEQFF.

This sequence joins TRBV9 and TRBJ1-2; D possibly corresponds to TRBD1 (5 bases). The CDR3 has 16 residues. V was trimmed by 0 bases and J by 2 bases, leaving 14 bases between them. Germline CDR1 is SGDLS and CDR2 is YYNGEE. The DNA of the CDR3 is TGTGCCAGCAGCGTAGCCCCTCGGGCAGGGAACTATGGCTACACCTTC. It encodes CASSVAPRAGNYGYTF.

DNA for the CDR3: TGTGCCAGCACCCTGACAGGGCCTTCCTATGGCTACACCTTC. This translates into CASTLTGPSYGYTF. The V and J genes are TRBV2 and TRBJ1-2; 7 bases map to TRBD1. In germline, CDR1 is SNHLY, CDR2 FYNNEI. J lost 4 bases, V lost 7 bases, and 9 bases had no gene match. The CDR3 has 14 amino acids.

This clonotype was observed a few times. The chain employs TRBV20-1 and TRBJ2-7; 8 bases agree with TRBD1. CDR1 DFQATT and CDR2 SNEGSKA come from the germline V gene (reference sequence). CDR3 size: 13 residues. V lost 6 bases to trimming and J lost 6 bases; unmatched junction nucleotides: 10. The CDR3 loop reads CSATDRVGSEQYF. CDR3 sequence (DNA): TGCAGTGCGACGGACAGGGTGGGGAGCGAGCAGTACTTC.

The V gene is TRBV29-1, the J gene TRBJ1-2; 11 bases are shared with TRBD1. Unmatched junction bases numbered 4, after V lost 6 bases and J lost 4 bases. Per the germline V gene, CDR1 is SQVTM and CDR2 is ANQGSEA. The CDR3 totals 13 residues. The CDR3 DNA follows: TGCAGCGTCGGACAGGGGGCGGGCTATGGCTACACCTTC. Encoded protein: CSVGQGAGYGYTF.

This chain joins TRBV20-1 and TRBJ2-1; the D gene is possibly TRBD2 (6 bases). CDR1 is DFQATT, CDR2 SNEGSKA, per germline (reference sequence). This CDR3 spans 15 amino acids. Trimming left V 5 bases short and J 4 bases short, with 18 bases between. The CDR3 sequence is CSADRGEGGYNEQFF. CDR3 nucleotides: TGCAGTGCTGATAGGGGTGAGGGAGGATACAATGAGCAGTTCTTC.

This clonotype was picked up a small number of times. V gene TRBV6-2 or TRBV6-3 combines with J gene TRBJ1-1; D unresolved. V gave up 6 bases and J gave up 0 bases, with 11 bases separating them. CDR3 length: 14 residues. Per germline, CDR1 MNHEY and CDR2 SVGEGT. The CDR3 reads CASRPKGLNTEAFF. The CDR3 DNA reads TGTGCCAGCAGACCCAAAGGCCTGAACACTGAAGCTTTCTTT.

The V call is TRBV6-2 or TRBV6-3, the J call TRBJ1-1; D is unresolved. The CDR3 covers 14 residues. V lost 7 bases and J lost 1, with 13 bases in between. Germline lookup yields CDR1 MNHEY and CDR2 SVGEGT. The CDR3 DNA reads TGTGCCAGCACGCGGCTGGACGGGAACACTGAAGCTTTCTTT. It encodes CASTRLDGNTEAFF.

The chain employs TRBV7-9 and TRBJ2-2, with D possibly being TRBD1 (5 bases). Trimming shortened V by 2 bases and J by 8 bases, and 9 bases separated the two germline ends. There are 13 residues in the CDR3. Germline V gene lookup returns CDR1 SEHNR and CDR2 FQNEAQ (reference sequence). CDR3 sequence reads: CASSLKGRGELFF. DNA of the CDR3: TGTGCCAGCAGCTTAAAGGGGCGAGGGGAGCTGTTTTTT.

This clonotype was seen a few times. The rearrangement joins TRBV7-2 to TRBJ1-1; 7 nucleotides match TRBD1. The germline CDR1 and CDR2 sequences are SGHTA and FQGNSA. Trimming at V came to 6 bases and at J to 6 bases, leaving 10 bases not matched to a gene. This CDR3 has 14 amino acids. This CDR3 is CASRPYDRASEAFF. The CDR3 bases are TGTGCCAGCAGGCCCTACGACAGGGCTTCTGAAGCTTTCTTT. Variable domain in full (rest from reference TRBV7-2 and TRBJ1-1): GAGVSQSPSNKVTEKGKDVELRCDPISGHTALYWYRQSLGQGLEFLIYFQGNSAPDKSGLPSDRFSAERTGGSVSTLTIQRTQQEDSAVYLCASRPYDRASEAFFGQGTRLTVV.

V usage is TRBV5-1 and J usage is TRBJ2-3, with TRBD2 identical over 10 bases. The germline V gene encodes CDR1 SGHRS and CDR2 YFSETQ. The CDR3 covers 15 residues. The V gene end was trimmed by 5 bases and the J gene end by 2 bases; junction bases not matched to a gene: 5. As DNA, the CDR3 is TGCGCCAGCAGTCCGAGCGGGAGGGCCACAGATACGCAGTATTTT. Translated: CASSPSGRATDTQYF. The variable domain in full, completed from reference TRBV5-1 and TRBJ2-3, reads KAGVTQTPRYLIKTRGQQVTLSCSPISGHRSVSWYQQTPGQGLQFLFEYFSETQRNKGNFPGRFSGRQFSNSRSEMNVSTLELGDSALYLCASSPSGRATDTQYFGPGTRLTVL.

The V call is TRBV19, the J call TRBJ1-2, with D perhaps matching TRBD1 (6 bases). Trimming cost V 4 bases and J 7 bases, with 19 bases left between them. CDR1 is LNHDA, CDR2 SQIVND, per germline (reference sequence). CDR3 length: 15 amino acids. CDR3 residues: CASSTPPLDRRGYTF. For the CDR3, the DNA is TGTGCCAGTAGTACCCCCCCACTCGACAGGCGTGGCTACACCTTC.

The chain couples TRBV7-3 to TRBJ2-2, with D unclear. The CDR3 length is 15 residues. The V gene lost 5 bases and the J gene lost 0 bases, with 10 bases spanning the gap. CDR1 and CDR2 from the germline V gene are SGHTA and FQGTGA. CDR3 protein: CASSPGYPNTGELFF. CDR3 coding DNA: TGTGCCAGCAGCCCCGGGTATCCGAACACCGGGGAGCTGTTTTTT.

V gene TRBV6-5 combines with J gene TRBJ1-6; the D is unclear. With 4 bases removed from V and 7 bases from J, the gap between germline ends came to 11 bases. This CDR3 has 14 residues. Germline CDR1 and CDR2: MNHEY and SVGAGI. The CDR3 coding sequence is TGTGCCAGCAGTTCGGACGGTAGCAATTCACCCCTCCACTTT. It specifies CASSSDGSNSPLHF.

As regards this clonotype: Sequence at one end of the junction differs from germline and may be a read error. The V gene is TRBV7-9, the J gene TRBJ2-2; TRBD1 or TRBD2 may be the D gene (5 bases each). This CDR3 comprises 16 residues. The germline V gene encodes CDR1 SEHNR and CDR2 FQNEAQ (reference sequence). DNA of the CDR3: TGTGCCAGCAGCCCATCAATATTTCGTGGGACCGAGGAGCTGTTTTTT. It specifies CASSPSIFRGTEELFF.

CDR3 in DNA: TGCGCCAGCAGCAGGACAGGGCTATCGAACACTGAAGCTTTCTTT. Amino acid sequence: CASSRTGLSNTEAFF. V and J are TRBV5-1 and TRBJ1-1, with 8 bases aligning to TRBD1. The CDR3 consists of 15 residues. Germline-derived CDR1 and CDR2 are SGHRS and YFSETQ. J gave up 1 base and V 4 bases, and 6 bases lay outside the gene matches.

As regards this clonotype: The junction shows a germline mismatch at one end, possibly a read error. The chain is built from TRBV6-1 and TRBJ2-5; 7 positions match TRBD2. The CDR3 is 13 amino acids. Germline lookup yields CDR1 MNHNS and CDR2 SASEGT. The CDR3 region is CVSSGTILETQYF. CDR3 sequence (DNA): TGTGTCAGCAGCGGGACTATTTTAGAGACCCAGTACTTC.

As to this clonotype: Sequence at one end of the junction differs from germline and may be a read error. V is TRBV5-1 and J is TRBJ1-1; D remains unclear. This CDR3 spans 14 amino acids. Germline-derived CDR1 and CDR2 are SGHRS and YFSETQ. DNA of the CDR3: TGCGCCAGCAGCTTGAGCCTCATGAACACTGAAGCTCTCTTT. Protein: CASSLSLMNTEALF.